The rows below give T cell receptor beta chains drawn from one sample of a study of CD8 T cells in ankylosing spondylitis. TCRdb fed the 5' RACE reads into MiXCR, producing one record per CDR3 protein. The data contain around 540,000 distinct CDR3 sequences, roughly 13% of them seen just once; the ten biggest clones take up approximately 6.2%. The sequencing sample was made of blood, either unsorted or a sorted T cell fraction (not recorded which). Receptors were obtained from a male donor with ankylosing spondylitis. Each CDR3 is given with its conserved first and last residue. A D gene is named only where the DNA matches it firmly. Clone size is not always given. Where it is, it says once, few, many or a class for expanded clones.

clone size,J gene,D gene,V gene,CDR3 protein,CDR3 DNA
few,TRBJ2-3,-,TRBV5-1,CASSLVQGRHSDTQYF,TGCGCCAGCAGCTTGGTTCAGGGACGGCACTCAGATACGCAGTATTTT
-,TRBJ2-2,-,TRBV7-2,CASSLRGTFNTGELFF,TGTGCCAGCAGCTTAAGGGGGACATTTAACACCGGGGAGCTGTTTTTT
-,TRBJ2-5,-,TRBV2,CASSGVNQETQYF,TGTGCCAGCAGTGGGGTCAACCAAGAGACCCAGTACTTC
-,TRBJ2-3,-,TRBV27,CASGGGDTQYF,TGTGCCAGCGGAGGGGGGGATACGCAGTATTTT
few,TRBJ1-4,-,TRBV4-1,CASSLTWAEVNEKLFF,TGCGCCAGCAGTCTTACGTGGGCCGAAGTTAATGAAAAACTGTTTTTT
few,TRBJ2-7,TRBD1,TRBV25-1,CASSELGTGYYEQYF,TGTGCCAGCAGTGAATTGGGGACAGGGTACTACGAGCAGTACTTC
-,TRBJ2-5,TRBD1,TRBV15,CATSRPLRTGFRETQYF,TGTGCCACCAGCAGACCGTTGCGGACAGGGTTTCGAGAGACCCAGTACTTC
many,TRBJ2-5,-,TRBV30,CAWSSGLEGTQYF,TGTGCCTGGAGCTCGGGACTGGAAGGGACCCAGTACTTC
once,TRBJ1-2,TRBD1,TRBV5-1,CASSVGTGTNYGYTF,TGCGCCAGCAGCGTCGGGACAGGCACTAACTATGGCTACACCTTC
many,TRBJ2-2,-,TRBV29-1,CSVELTGLGTGELFF,TGCAGCGTTGAGTTAACGGGGCTGGGGACCGGGGAGCTGTTTTTT
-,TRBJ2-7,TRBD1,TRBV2,CASLARDRGTYEQYF,TGTGCCAGCCTAGCCCGGGACAGGGGGACCTACGAGCAGTACTTC
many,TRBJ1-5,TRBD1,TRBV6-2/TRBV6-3,CASSLLTGTNQPQHF,TGTGCCAGCAGTCTACTGACAGGGACCAATCAGCCCCAGCATTTT
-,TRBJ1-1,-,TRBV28,CASRPPLRSEAFF,TGTGCCAGCAGGCCGCCCTTACGAAGTGAAGCTTTCTTT
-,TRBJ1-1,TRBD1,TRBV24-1,CATSDQTGAPAFF,TGTGCCACCAGTGACCAAACAGGGGCCCCGGCTTTCTTT
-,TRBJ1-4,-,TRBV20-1,CSARDLKQDNEKLFF,TGCAGTGCTAGAGACCTGAAACAGGATAATGAAAAACTGTTTTTT
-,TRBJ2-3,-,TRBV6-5,CASSYSGDADTQYF,TGTGCCAGCAGTTACTCAGGGGACGCAGATACGCAGTATTTT
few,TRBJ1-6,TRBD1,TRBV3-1,CASSLMGGDRPPLHF,TGTGCCAGCAGCCTCATGGGGGGGGACAGGCCACCCCTCCACTTT
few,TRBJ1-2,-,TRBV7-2,CASSPQVGRGYTF,TGTGCCAGCAGCCCCCAGGTCGGGAGAGGCTACACCTTC
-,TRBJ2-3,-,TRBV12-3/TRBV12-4,CASSGTKNAQYF,TGTGCCAGCAGTGGGACCAAGAATGCGCAGTATTTT
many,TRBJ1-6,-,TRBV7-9,CASSQKPLGYNSPLHF,TGTGCCAGCAGCCAGAAACCTCTGGGGTATAATTCACCCCTCCACTTT
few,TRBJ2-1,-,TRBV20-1,CSADPNNEQFF,TGCAGTGCTGACCCTAACAATGAGCAGTTCTTC
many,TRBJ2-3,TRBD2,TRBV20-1,CSADPGLEGDTQYF,TGCAGTGCTGACCCGGGACTAGAGGGGGATACGCAGTATTTT
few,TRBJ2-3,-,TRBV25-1,CASSEEVYSTDTQYF,TGTGCCAGCAGTGAAGAGGTTTATAGCACAGATACGCAGTATTTT
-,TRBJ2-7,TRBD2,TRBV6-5,CASSSRTSQSVNEQYF,TGTGCCAGCAGTTCCCGGACTAGCCAGAGCGTCAACGAGCAGTACTTC
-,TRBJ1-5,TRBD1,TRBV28,CASSSYPGTGDNQPQHF,TGTGCCAGCAGTTCCTATCCAGGGACAGGGGACAATCAGCCCCAGCATTTT
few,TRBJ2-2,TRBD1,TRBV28,CASRTGGPLFWELFF,TGTGCCAGCAGGACAGGGGGTCCTCTGTTTTGGGAGCTGTTTTTT
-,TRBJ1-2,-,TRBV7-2,CASSLDPGYGYTF,TGTGCCAGCAGCTTAGACCCGGGCTATGGCTACACCTTC
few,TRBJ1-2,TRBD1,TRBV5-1,CATARGTAANYGYTF,TGCGCCACTGCGCGGGGGACAGCTGCTAACTATGGCTACACCTTC
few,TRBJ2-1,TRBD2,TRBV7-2,CASSLYAGGDEQFF,TGTGCCAGCAGCTTATATGCGGGAGGTGATGAGCAGTTCTTC
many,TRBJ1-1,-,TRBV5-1,CASSFQGSDTEAFF,TGCGCCAGCAGCTTTCAGGGTTCCGACACTGAAGCTTTCTTT
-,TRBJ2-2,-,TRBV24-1,CATSDLGGLNTGELFF,TGTGCCACCAGTGATTTGGGGGGGCTTAACACCGGGGAGCTGTTTTTT
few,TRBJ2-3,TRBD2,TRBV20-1,CSARDLPSGGTDTQYF,TGCAGTGCTAGAGATTTGCCCAGCGGGGGCACAGATACGCAGTATTTT
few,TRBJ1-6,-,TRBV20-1,CSARDSGQPYNSPLHF,TGCAGTGCTAGAGACTCTGGACAGCCATATAATTCACCCCTCCACTTT
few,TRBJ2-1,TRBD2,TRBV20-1,CSGRAGGPGYNEQFF,TGCAGTGGTAGAGCGGGAGGGCCCGGGTACAATGAGCAGTTCTTC
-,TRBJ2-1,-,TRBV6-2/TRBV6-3,CASSLIRRDEQFF,TGTGCCAGCAGTTTAATCAGGAGGGATGAGCAGTTCTTC
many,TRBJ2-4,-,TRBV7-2,CASSLSPGVKNIQYF,TGTGCCAGCAGCCTGTCTCCTGGGGTCAAAAACATTCAGTACTTC
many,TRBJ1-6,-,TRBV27,CASSLRGSHLPLHF,TGTGCCAGCAGTTTAAGGGGCAGCCATTTACCCCTCCACTTT